This TCR beta chain was captured by sequencing in a study of blood T cell repertoires in COVID-19 (dated by TCRdb to 2020 to 2021). Notes on the research overall: Collaborator samples came from the United States, Italy and Spain and covered acute and convalescent phases of COVID-19. The prospective study material was composed of cDNA or gDNA derived from T cells, B-cell-depleted T cells, or PBMCs. The repertoires were released in a freely available public database intended as a resource for research on the immune response to SARS-CoV-2. Sample metadata almost always included a de-identified subject ID, COVID-19 status, age in years and sex. HLA class I and class II types, where available, came from metadata supplied by the sample provider rather than from assay-based typing. Samples were obtained from the ongoing ImmuneRACE study (first 160 participants) and from 1,254 subjects provided by 6 global collaborators. Deeply sampled blood TCRbeta repertoires from subjects exposed to, actively infected with, or recovered from COVID-19 were included in the dataset. The paper's findings and limits, for the study overall: The amount of clinical and demographic metadata varied by source and participant and was provided uncurated.

This clone is a singleton in its sample. No cognate antigen has been identified for it. It has no much larger one-base neighbor in the sample; base qualities were not kept. Collaborating institutions collected whole blood in K2EDTA tubes following their own protocols. Collaborator samples were shipped for TCRbeta analysis as frozen whole blood, isolated PBMCs, or DNA extracted from either sample type. TCRbeta CDR3 regions were amplified from genomic DNA using the immunoSEQ Assay, a bias-controlled multiplex PCR. On the study's bioinformatics: Nucleated cell counts per sample were estimated from amplification of reference gene primers within the assay. Sequence reads were collapsed and filtered to measure the absolute abundance of every unique TCRbeta CDR3 rearrangement. For each sample, productive Simpson clonality was calculated as the square root of Simpson's diversity index over productive rearrangements. Entries here come from immuneACCESS through TCRdb and include only in-frame sequences with V and J called. Some clones fail to appear in such tables; in the studies checked, an unresolved V gene covers under half of the shortfall, and the cause of the remainder is unknown. V and J calls and clone size are given by that table; D and trimming were obtained from the DNA. The sample table lists some 150,000 clones, 70% to 90% of them with a count of one. Together, the top ten hold less than 3.5% of the sample.

Material: peripheral blood. The clonotype was recovered from a man between 70 and 80 years old with acute or convalescent COVID-19.

The bases read TGTGCCAGCAGCCCATGGACTAGCTCCCGCGAGCAGTACTTC. Translated, it gives CASSPWTSSREQYF. The chain couples TRBV7-6 to TRBJ2-7; TRBD2 matches 8 bases in the middle. From the cysteine up to the phenylalanine, the CDR3 has a length of 14 residues. Only the CDR3 DNA stays, 42 bases, in frame from base 1. The germline V gene specifies SGHVS as CDR1 and FNYEAQ as CDR2. V ends up 5 bases short and J 6 bases short, with an unmatched junction base count of 9.